This T cell receptor beta chain was captured in a study of T cells after yellow fever vaccination. Germline assignment: CDR1 SGHTA and CDR2 FQGNSA. This CDR3 is 15 amino acids long. Trimming cost V 6 bases and J 8 bases; bases outside gene matches: 10. Study-level findings and limits: Only a small proportion of the clonotypes turned up in both the CD4 and the CD8 compartments, likely arising from convergent recombination. Bulk-population clonotypes that are abundant could appear as contaminants in FACS-sorted repertoires.

Making TCR cDNA involved 5'RACE template switching, which added UMIs and a universal primer site. TCRdb reprocessed the 5' RACE reads via MiXCR and lists one record per CDR3 protein. The profile covers about 260,000 distinct CDR3 sequences, with more than 3.5% appearing a single time and around 19% taken by the ten largest. This clonotype came up many times. The antigen remains undetermined. The specimen comprised PBMCs, sampled 15 days after the yellow fever booster vaccination. This sequence was found in a man between 18 and 29 years old who received the YFV17D yellow fever vaccine. This rearrangement joins TRBV7-2 to TRBJ2-2; 9 bases are a match to TRBD1. The CDR3 here is CASRSTGGAKGELFF. The CDR3 DNA reads as TGTGCCAGCAGGTCAACAGGGGGCGCTAAGGGGGAGCTGTTTTTT.